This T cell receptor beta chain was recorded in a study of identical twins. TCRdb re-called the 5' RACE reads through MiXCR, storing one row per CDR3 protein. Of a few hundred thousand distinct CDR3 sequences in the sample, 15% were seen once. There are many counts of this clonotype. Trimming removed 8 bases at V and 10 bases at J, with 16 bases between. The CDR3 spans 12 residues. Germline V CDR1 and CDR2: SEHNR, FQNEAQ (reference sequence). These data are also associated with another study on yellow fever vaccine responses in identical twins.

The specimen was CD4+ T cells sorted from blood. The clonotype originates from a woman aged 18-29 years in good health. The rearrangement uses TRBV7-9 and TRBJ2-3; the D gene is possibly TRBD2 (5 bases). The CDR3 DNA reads TGTGCCAGCGGATTAGCGTCGGCAGCGCAGTATTTT. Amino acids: CASGLASAAQYF.